The next 5 T cell receptor beta chains were all read from a single sample in a study of TIL therapy for anti-PD-1-resistant metastatic lung cancer. The libraries were made with immunoSEQ v3. Profiled with immunoSEQ multiplex PCR; TCRdb holds only in-frame clones, not every one. This table has about 32,000 clones, 74% appearing once. Time point specified: pre-treatment sample, taken before nivolumab and TIL therapy. The material sequenced was blood, taken at baseline. These TCRs come from a woman aged 25-85 years with non-small cell lung cancer.

J is TRBJ1-2 and V is TRBV11-2, with unresolved D. V lost 8 bases and J 2 bases, leaving 15 bases between the germline ends. The CDR3 is 14 amino acids. Germline CDR1 is SGHAT and CDR2 is FQNNGV. CDR3 loop: CASGPVGRNYGYTF. The CDR3 nucleotides read TGTGCCAGCGGCCCGGTGGGCCGGAACTATGGCTACACCTTC.

The CDR3 reads CASSPSGPGELFF. The CDR3 DNA follows: TGTGCCAGCTCACCGTCAGGACCCGGGGAGCTGTTTTTT. This chain joins TRBV18 and TRBJ2-2, with unresolved D. There are 13 residues in the CDR3. V was shortened by 3 bases and J by 6 bases, with 8 bases between the two germline ends. Germline loops: CDR1 KGHSH, CDR2 LQKENI.

This chain links TRBV30 with TRBJ1-2; 7 nucleotides line up with TRBD1. This CDR3 spans 10 amino acids. Unmatched junction bases numbered 4, after V lost 2 bases and J lost 13 bases. CDR1 and CDR2 (germline): GTSNPN, SVGIG (reference sequence). The CDR3 sequence: CAWSRGRRTF. The CDR3 region has the DNA TGTGCCTGGAGTAGGGGGCGACGCACCTTC.

In its sample, this clone was seen a few times. The chain carries TRBV2 and TRBJ1-1; D is unresolved. The germline V and J ends were trimmed by 7 bases and 2 bases, with 5 bases remaining between them. The germline V gene has CDR1 SNHLY and CDR2 FYNNEI. The CDR3 loop spans 11 amino acids. The CDR3 coding sequence is TGTGCCAGCATCAGAAACACTGAAGCTTTCTTT. It codes for CASIRNTEAFF.

In this sample, this clone is medium-sized. This chain joins TRBV7-9 and TRBJ2-5; 10 bases map to TRBD2. The CDR3 is 17 residues long. Germline V CDR1 and CDR2: SEHNR, FQNEAQ (reference sequence). V was clipped by 4 bases and J by 5 bases; unmatched bases: 13. Here the CDR3 DNA reads TGTGCCAGCAGCTCCCGGACTAGCGGCTATGAAGGGGAGACCCAGTACTTC. This encodes CASSSRTSGYEGETQYF. The full variable domain, completed using reference TRBV7-9 and TRBJ2-5, is DTGVSQNPRHKITKRGQNVTFRCDPISEHNRLYWYRQTLGQGPEFLTYFQNEAQLEKSRLLSDRFSAERPKGSFSTLEIQRTEQGDSAMYLCASSSRTSGYEGETQYFGPGTRLLVL.